This is a list of T cell receptor beta chains from one sample in a study of blood T cell repertoires in COVID-19. This table comes from immunoSEQ multiplex PCR, and its TCRdb copy is limited to in-frame clones, with some not included. The sample contains over 150,000 clones, approximately 80% of which appear only once. The sequenced sample consisted of peripheral blood. The receptors shown here come from a human donor in a cohort sampled during active COVID-19. Both conserved end residues are part of each CDR3. A D gene is named only where the DNA matches it firmly. Clone size appears in some rows only: once, few, many, or a class for an expanded clone.

J	V	D	size	CDR3	DNA
TRBJ2-7	TRBV6-5	TRBD2	-	CASSYEAGGYEQYF	TGTGCCAGCAGTTACGAGGCGGGGGGATACGAGCAGTACTTC
TRBJ1-4	TRBV7-9	-	-	CASSPNRASSNEKLFF	TGTGCCAGCAGTCCTAACAGGGCTTCGTCTAATGAAAAACTGTTTTTT
TRBJ1-1	TRBV11-2	-	-	CASSPLTEAFF	TGTGCCAGCAGCCCGCTAACTGAAGCTTTCTTT
TRBJ2-3	TRBV5-8	TRBD1	once	CASSLGQGVTDTQYF	TGTGCCAGCAGCTTGGGACAGGGGGTCACAGATACGCAGTATTTT
TRBJ2-7	TRBV3-1/TRBV3-2	TRBD2	-	CASSQVPSGPYEQYF	TGTGCCAGCAGCCAAGTCCCTAGCGGACCCTACGAGCAGTACTTC
TRBJ2-2	TRBV10-3	TRBD1	-	CAISESPQGSGELFF	TGTGCCATCAGTGAGTCGCCACAGGGGTCCGGGGAGCTGTTTTTT
TRBJ1-2	TRBV21-1	-	few	CASSKGKMDRVYGYTF	TGTGCCAGCAGCAAAGGTAAAATGGACAGGGTATATGGCTACACCTTC
TRBJ2-7	TRBV30	TRBD2	-	CAWSAGGRTYEQYF	TGTGCCTGGAGCGCGGGGGGTCGTACCTACGAGCAGTACTTC
TRBJ1-2	TRBV7-9	-	-	CASSMDSYGYTF	TGTGCCAGCAGCATGGACAGCTATGGCTACACCTTC
TRBJ1-2	TRBV5-4	TRBD1	-	CASSLPTGEYGYTF	TGTGCCAGCAGCCTCCCCACAGGGGAATACGGCTACACCTTC
TRBJ1-4	TRBV5-1	-	-	CASSLMTNDNEKLFF	TGCGCCAGCAGCTTGATGACAAATGATAATGAAAAACTGTTTTTT
TRBJ1-1	TRBV29-1	TRBD1	-	CSVVGFVDRGNTEAFF	TGCAGCGTTGTAGGTTTTGTCGACAGGGGGAACACTGAAGCTTTCTTT
TRBJ2-7	TRBV5-5	-	-	CASSPPSELSRMVQYF	TGTGCCAGCAGCCCCCCTTCGGAACTTTCTAGAATGGTGCAGTACTTC
TRBJ2-7	TRBV6-5	-	-	CASSNSLYEQYF	TGTGCCAGCAGTAATAGCCTCTACGAGCAGTACTTC
TRBJ1-6	TRBV10-2	TRBD1	-	CASSELTGESPLHF	TGCGCCAGCAGTGAGTTGACAGGGGAATCACCCCTCCACTTT
TRBJ2-7	TRBV4-1	-	-	CASSRPGTSEQYF	TGCGCCAGCAGCCGCCCCGGTACCTCGGAGCAGTACTTC
TRBJ2-7	TRBV11-2	-	-	CASSALGGSGFYEQYF	TGTGCCAGCAGCGCCTTGGGGGGTTCAGGGTTCTACGAGCAGTACTTC
TRBJ1-2	TRBV7-9	-	few	CASSQQTPAYGYTF	TGTGCCAGCAGCCAACAGACACCGGCCTATGGCTACACCTTC
TRBJ1-3	TRBV6-5	-	-	CASSPQGTGGNTIYF	TGTGCCAGCAGTCCCCAGGGAACGGGTGGAAACACCATATATTTT
TRBJ2-1	TRBV6-2/TRBV6-3	TRBD1	-	CASSSQRTGREDEQFF	TGTGCCAGCAGTTCACAAAGGACAGGGCGGGAAGATGAGCAGTTCTTC
TRBJ1-1	TRBV9	TRBD1	-	CASSGGGGQGTEAFF	TGTGCCAGCAGCGGGGGAGGGGGACAGGGTACTGAAGCTTTCTTT
TRBJ1-2	TRBV27	TRBD1	-	CASRGTARANYGYTF	TGTGCCAGCAGAGGGACAGCCCGGGCAAACTATGGCTACACCTTC
TRBJ1-6	TRBV5-4	TRBD1	once	CASSLQGRRDSPLHF	TGTGCCAGCAGCCTACAGGGGCGTAGGGATTCACCCCTCCACTTT
TRBJ2-2	TRBV6-5	-	-	CASSQMGLGDGELFF	TGTGCCAGCAGCCAAATGGGACTTGGGGACGGGGAGCTGTTTTTT
TRBJ2-3	TRBV7-6	-	-	CASSFLVNNKDTQYF	TGTGCCAGCAGCTTTCTGGTCAATAACAAAGATACGCAGTATTTT
TRBJ1-4	TRBV7-6	-	-	CASSLNREKLFF	TGTGCCAGCAGCTTAAACAGGGAAAAACTGTTTTTT